This T cell receptor (beta chain) was obtained from a study of T cell changes during pregnancy in multiple sclerosis. J was trimmed by 6 bases and V by 6 bases; bases with no gene match: 11. The CDR3 has 14 residues. Germline V gene data show CDR1 as SQVTM and CDR2 as ANQGSEA. Sequencing was performed with immunoSEQ multiplex PCR; in TCRdb, only in-frame clones are kept and a portion is missing. The sample carries 35,000 to 45,000 clones, nearly 90% recorded once. The sequence was obtained from a female donor with multiple sclerosis, enrolled in a pregnancy study. The rearrangement joins TRBV29-1 to TRBJ2-7; 10 bases align to TRBD2. Specimen: CD4+ T cells from peripheral blood mononuclear cells, collected after pregnancy. The DNA of the CDR3 is TGCAGCGTCCAGGGGCTAGCGGGGGATAGCGAGCAGTACTTC. Its translation: CSVQGLAGDSEQYF.